This entry features one TCR beta chain sequence. This clone's antigen is unknown. Within one base of it there is no much larger clone, and no base qualities were kept. The immunoSEQ Assay, a bias-controlled multiplex PCR, was used to amplify TCRbeta CDR3 regions from genomic DNA. As for the authors' bioinformatics: The number of nucleated cells in each sample was estimated by amplification of reference gene primers within the assay. To quantify the absolute abundance of each unique TCRbeta CDR3 rearrangement, sequence reads were collapsed and filtered. For each sample, productive Simpson clonality was calculated as the square root of Simpson's diversity index across productive rearrangements. Sourced from immuneACCESS, this table was stored by TCRdb with only in-frame sequences that have V and J called. A share of the clones is absent; for the studies checked, an unresolved V gene accounts for under half, and the remainder has no known explanation. V, J and clone size were drawn from that table, and D and trimming were deduced from the DNA. This sample gives under 350,000 clones in total; about 86% of them show up just once. The top ten constitute roughly 4.2% of the sample.

These data belong to a study of blood T cell repertoires in COVID-19 (dated by TCRdb to about 2020). About the investigation overall: Collaborator samples came from the United States, Italy and Spain and covered acute and convalescent phases of COVID-19. The material from the prospective study consisted of cDNA or gDNA derived from T cells, B-cell-depleted T cells, or PBMCs. The dataset comprised deeply sampled blood TCRbeta repertoires from subjects exposed to, actively infected with, or recovered from COVID-19. The repertoires were made available in a free public database intended to serve as a resource for research on the immune response to SARS-CoV-2. Samples came from the ongoing ImmuneRACE study (first 160 participants) plus 1,254 subjects from 6 global collaborators. Nearly every sample came with metadata listing a de-identified subject ID, COVID-19 status, age in years and sex. Where available, HLA class I and class II types were obtained from metadata supplied by the sample provider rather than from assay-based typing.

Study-wide conclusions, independent of this receptor: Clinical and demographic metadata were provided uncurated, with the amount varying by source and participant.

Participants in the prospective study were enrolled through a virtual design, were aged about 18 to 100 years, and lived in some 24 United States geographic areas. To assign participants to cohorts, the prospective study relied on clinical history that participants themselves reported in a screening survey and a study questionnaire. Mobile phlebotomists in the prospective study collected whole blood, serum and a nasopharyngeal or oropharyngeal swab from every participant. Over an approximately 2-month period, participants in the prospective study had the option of providing additional blood draws and questionnaires. Before DNA extraction, blood samples from the prospective study were shipped at room temperature or frozen. The specimen sequenced was PBMCs or T cells enriched from blood (not recorded which). The receptor's source is a woman in her thirties or forties with acute COVID-19.

In nucleotide form, the sequence is TGCGCCAGCAGCTTGGGAAGGGTAGGCGGGAGAGCGGCCTACGAGCAGTACTTC. Its translation reads: CASSLGRVGGRAAYEQYF. The rearrangement combines TRBV5-1 with TRBJ2-7; 7 junctional bases match TRBD2. The CDR3 runs 18 residues from the cysteine to the phenylalanine. Only the CDR3 part of the read is kept: 54 bases, read in frame from the first base. CDR1 and CDR2 (SGHRS, YFSETQ) derive from the germline V gene. Trimming removed 0 bases from V and 2 bases from J; the gene matches leave 14 bases unexplained.